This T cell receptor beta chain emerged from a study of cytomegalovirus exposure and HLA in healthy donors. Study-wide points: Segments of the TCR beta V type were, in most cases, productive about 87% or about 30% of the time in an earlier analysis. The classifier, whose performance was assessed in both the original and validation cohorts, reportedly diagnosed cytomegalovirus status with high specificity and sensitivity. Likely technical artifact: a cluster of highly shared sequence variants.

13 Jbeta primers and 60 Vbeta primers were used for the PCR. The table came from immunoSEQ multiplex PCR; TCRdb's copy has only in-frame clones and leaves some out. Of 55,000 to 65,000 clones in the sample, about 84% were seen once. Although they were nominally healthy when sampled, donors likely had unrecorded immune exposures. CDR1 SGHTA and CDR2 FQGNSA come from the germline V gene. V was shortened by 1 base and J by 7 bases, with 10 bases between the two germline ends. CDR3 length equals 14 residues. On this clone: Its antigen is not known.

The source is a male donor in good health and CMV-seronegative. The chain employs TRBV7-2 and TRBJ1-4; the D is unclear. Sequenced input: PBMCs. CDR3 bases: TGTGCCAGCAGCTTAGGGAGGTCGGGTGAAAAACTGTTTTTT. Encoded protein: CASSLGRSGEKLFF.